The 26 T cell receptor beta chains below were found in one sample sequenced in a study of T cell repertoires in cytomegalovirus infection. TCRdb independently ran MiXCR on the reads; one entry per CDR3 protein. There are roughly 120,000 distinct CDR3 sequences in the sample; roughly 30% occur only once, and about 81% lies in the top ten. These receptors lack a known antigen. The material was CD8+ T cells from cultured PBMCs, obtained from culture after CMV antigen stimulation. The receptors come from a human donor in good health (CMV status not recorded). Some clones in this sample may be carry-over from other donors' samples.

The CDR3 nucleotides read TGTGCCAGCAGCGAAACATCTGCCACAGATACGCAGTATTTT. Its translation is CASSETSATDTQYF. The chain employs TRBV7-9 and TRBJ2-3, with D unclear. Germline lookup yields CDR1 SEHNR and CDR2 FQNEAQ (reference sequence). Trimming shortened V by 5 bases and J by 2 bases, and 11 bases separated the two germline ends. The CDR3 contains 14 residues. The full variable domain, in which reference TRBV7-9 and TRBJ2-3 provide the parts outside the CDR3, is DTGVSQNPRHKITKRGQNVTFRCDPISEHNRLYWYRQTLGQGPEFLTYFQNEAQLEKSRLLSDRFSAERPKGSFSTLEIQRTEQGDSAMYLCASSETSATDTQYFGPGTRLTVL.

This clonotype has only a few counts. Here the CDR3 DNA reads TGTGCCAGCAGCTTTAATTCCGGGACAGGGGTTAAAACAGATACGCAGTATTTT. Its protein product is CASSFNSGTGVKTDTQYF. The genes are TRBV7-8 and TRBJ2-3; the match to TRBD1 covers 10 bases. The germline V gene encodes CDR1 SGHVS and CDR2 FQNEAQ. Unmatched junction bases numbered 12, after V lost 3 bases and J lost 3 bases. This CDR3 is built from 18 residues.

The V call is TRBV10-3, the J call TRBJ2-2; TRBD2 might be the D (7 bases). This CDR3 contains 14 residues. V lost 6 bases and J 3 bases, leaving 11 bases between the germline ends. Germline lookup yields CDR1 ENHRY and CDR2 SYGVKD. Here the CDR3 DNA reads TGTGCCATCAGCGGGGGGCAGTACACCGGGGAGCTGTTTTTT. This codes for CAISGGQYTGELFF.

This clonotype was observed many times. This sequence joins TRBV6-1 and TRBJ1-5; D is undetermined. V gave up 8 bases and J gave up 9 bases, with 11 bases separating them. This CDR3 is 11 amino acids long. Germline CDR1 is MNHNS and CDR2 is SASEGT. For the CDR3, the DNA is TGTGCCAGCGGTCTTTTTGGGCCCCAGCATTTT. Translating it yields CASGLFGPQHF.

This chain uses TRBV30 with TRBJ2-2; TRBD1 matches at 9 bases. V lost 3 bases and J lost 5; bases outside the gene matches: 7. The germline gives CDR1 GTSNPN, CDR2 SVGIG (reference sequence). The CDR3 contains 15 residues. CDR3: CAWSDRDRVTGELFF. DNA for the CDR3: TGTGCCTGGAGCGACCGGGACAGGGTAACCGGGGAGCTGTTTTTT.

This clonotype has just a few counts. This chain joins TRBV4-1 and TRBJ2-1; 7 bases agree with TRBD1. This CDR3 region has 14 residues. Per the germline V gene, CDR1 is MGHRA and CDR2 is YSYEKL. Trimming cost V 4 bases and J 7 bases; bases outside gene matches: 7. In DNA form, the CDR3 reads TGCGCCAGCAGCCTTACAGGGGAATGGAATGAGCAGTTCTTC. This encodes CASSLTGEWNEQFF.

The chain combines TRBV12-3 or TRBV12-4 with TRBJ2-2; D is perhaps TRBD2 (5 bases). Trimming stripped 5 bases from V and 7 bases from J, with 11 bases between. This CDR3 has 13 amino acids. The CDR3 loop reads CASSPSGGGELFF. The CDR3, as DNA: TGTGCCAGCAGTCCTAGTGGAGGCGGGGAGCTGTTTTTT.

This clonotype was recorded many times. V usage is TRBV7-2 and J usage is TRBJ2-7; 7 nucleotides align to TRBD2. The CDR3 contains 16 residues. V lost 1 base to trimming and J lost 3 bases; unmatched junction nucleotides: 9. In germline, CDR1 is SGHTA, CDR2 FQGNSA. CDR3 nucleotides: TGTGCCAGCAGCTTAGTATCCGGCGGGGGTATCTACGAGCAGTACTTC. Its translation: CASSLVSGGGIYEQYF.

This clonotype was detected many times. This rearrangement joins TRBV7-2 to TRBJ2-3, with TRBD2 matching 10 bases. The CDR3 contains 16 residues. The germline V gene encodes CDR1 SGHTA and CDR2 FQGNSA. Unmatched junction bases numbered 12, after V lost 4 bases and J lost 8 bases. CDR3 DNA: TGTGCCAGCAGCTCACCCAGCGGGGGGGCCTCCTCTACGCAGTATTTT. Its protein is CASSSPSGGASSTQYF.

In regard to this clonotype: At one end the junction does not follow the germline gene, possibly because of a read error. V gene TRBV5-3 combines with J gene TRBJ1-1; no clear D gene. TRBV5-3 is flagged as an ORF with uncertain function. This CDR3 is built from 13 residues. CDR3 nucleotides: TGTGCCAGCAGCTTTGGACTTAAGACTGAAGCTTTCTTT. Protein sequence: CASSFGLKTEAFF.

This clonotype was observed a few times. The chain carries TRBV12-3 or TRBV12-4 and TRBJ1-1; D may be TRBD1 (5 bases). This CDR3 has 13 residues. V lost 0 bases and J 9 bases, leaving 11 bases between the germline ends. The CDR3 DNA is TGTGCCAGCAGTTTAGCGCTGGGGACTCAAGCTTTCTTT. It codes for CASSLALGTQAFF.

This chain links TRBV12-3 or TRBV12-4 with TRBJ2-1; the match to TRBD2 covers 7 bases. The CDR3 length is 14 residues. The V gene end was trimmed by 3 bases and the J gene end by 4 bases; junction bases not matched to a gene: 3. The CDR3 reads CASSLQGGYNEQFF. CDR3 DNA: TGTGCCAGCAGTTTGCAGGGAGGGTACAATGAGCAGTTCTTC.

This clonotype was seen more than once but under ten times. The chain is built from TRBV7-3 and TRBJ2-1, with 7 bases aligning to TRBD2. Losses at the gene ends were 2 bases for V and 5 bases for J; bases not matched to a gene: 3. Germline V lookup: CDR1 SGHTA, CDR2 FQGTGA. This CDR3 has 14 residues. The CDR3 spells CASSLGLVNNEQFF. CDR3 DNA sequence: TGTGCCAGCAGCTTAGGACTAGTAAACAATGAGCAGTTCTTC.

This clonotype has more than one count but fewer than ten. The CDR3 region has the DNA TGTGCCAGTTGTTTTCGGACCGAGGTTGGGAACACTGAAGCTTTCTTT. As protein: CASCFRTEVGNTEAFF. V and J are TRBV19 and TRBJ1-1; D gene unclear. This CDR3 comprises 16 residues. Germline lookup yields CDR1 LNHDA and CDR2 SQIVND (reference sequence). The ends were cut back, 8 bases at V and 1 base at J, with 20 bases in the middle.

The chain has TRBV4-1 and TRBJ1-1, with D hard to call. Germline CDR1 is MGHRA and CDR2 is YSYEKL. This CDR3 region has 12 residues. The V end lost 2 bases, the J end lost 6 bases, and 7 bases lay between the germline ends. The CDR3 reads CASSQSPAEAFF. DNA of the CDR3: TGCGCCAGCAGCCAATCGCCGGCTGAAGCTTTCTTT.

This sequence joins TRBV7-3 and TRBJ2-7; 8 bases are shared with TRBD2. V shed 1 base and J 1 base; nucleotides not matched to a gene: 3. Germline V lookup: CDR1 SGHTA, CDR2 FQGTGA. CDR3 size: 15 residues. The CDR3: CASSLKRGSSYEQYF. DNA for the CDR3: TGTGCCAGCAGCTTAAAGCGGGGGTCTTCCTACGAGCAGTACTTC.

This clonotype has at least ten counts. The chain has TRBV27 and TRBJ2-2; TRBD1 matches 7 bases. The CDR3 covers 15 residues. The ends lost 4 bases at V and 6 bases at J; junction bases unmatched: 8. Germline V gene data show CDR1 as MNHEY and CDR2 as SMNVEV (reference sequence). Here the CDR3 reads CASSSHDRAAGELFF. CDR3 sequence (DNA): TGTGCCAGCAGTTCCCACGACAGGGCGGCCGGGGAGCTGTTTTTT.

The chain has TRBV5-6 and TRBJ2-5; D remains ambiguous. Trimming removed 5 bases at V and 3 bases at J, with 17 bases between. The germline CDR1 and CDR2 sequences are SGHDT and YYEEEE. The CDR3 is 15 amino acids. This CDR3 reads CASSYATAGKETQYF. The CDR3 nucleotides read TGTGCCAGCAGTTATGCGACGGCTGGTAAAGAGACCCAGTACTTC.

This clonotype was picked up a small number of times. The DNA for the CDR3 is TGTGCCAGCAGTCCGGAGGGACAGACGAACACTGAAGCTTTCTTT. Its protein product is CASSPEGQTNTEAFF. V usage is TRBV12-3 or TRBV12-4 and J usage is TRBJ1-1; TRBD1 matches at 7 bases. The junction had 7 bases not matched to a gene; V was cut back by 5 bases and J by 1 base. This CDR3 spans 15 amino acids.

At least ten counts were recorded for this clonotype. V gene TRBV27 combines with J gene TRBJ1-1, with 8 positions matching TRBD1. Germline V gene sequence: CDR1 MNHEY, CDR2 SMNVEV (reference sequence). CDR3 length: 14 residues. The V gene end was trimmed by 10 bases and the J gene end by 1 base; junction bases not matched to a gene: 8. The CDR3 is CATALDRANTEAFF. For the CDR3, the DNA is TGTGCCACCGCCTTGGACAGGGCGAACACTGAAGCTTTCTTT.

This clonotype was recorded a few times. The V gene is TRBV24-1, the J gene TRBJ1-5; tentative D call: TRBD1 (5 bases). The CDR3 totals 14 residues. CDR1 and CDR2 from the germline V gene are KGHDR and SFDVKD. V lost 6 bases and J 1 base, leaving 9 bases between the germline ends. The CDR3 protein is CATSSRDSNQPQHF. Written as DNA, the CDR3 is TGTGCCACCAGTTCCCGGGACAGCAATCAGCCCCAGCATTTT.

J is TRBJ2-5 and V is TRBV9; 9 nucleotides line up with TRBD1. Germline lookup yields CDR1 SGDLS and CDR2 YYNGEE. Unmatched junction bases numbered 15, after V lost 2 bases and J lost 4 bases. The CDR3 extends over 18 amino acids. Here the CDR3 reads CASSVEPGTGKIRETQYF. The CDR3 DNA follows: TGTGCCAGCAGCGTGGAACCCGGGACAGGGAAGATTCGAGAGACCCAGTACTTC.

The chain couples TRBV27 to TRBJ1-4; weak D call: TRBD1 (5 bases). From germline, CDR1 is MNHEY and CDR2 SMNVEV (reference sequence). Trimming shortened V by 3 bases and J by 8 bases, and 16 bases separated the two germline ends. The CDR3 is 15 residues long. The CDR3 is CASSFQGRVREKLFF. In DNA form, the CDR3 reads TGTGCCAGCAGTTTTCAGGGAAGGGTTAGAGAAAAACTGTTTTTT.

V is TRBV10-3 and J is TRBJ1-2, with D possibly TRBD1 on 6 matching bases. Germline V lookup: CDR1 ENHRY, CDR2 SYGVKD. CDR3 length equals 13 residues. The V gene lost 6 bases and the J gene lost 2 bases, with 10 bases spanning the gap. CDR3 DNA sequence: TGTGCCATCAGAGGGGGGGCAAACTATGGCTACACCTTC. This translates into CAIRGGANYGYTF.

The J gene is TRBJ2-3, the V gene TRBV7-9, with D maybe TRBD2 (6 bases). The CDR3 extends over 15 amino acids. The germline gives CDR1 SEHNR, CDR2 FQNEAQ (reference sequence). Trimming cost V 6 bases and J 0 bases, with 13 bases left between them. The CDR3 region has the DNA TGTGCCAGCAGACCTTTTGGGACTAGCACAGATACGCAGTATTTT. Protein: CASRPFGTSTDTQYF.

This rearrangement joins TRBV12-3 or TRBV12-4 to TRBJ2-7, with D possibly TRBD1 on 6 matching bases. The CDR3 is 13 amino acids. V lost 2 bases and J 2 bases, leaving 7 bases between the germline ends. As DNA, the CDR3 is TGTGCCAGCAGTTTAAACAGGGCCTACGAGCAGTACTTC. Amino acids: CASSLNRAYEQYF.